Shown below are 8 T cell receptor beta chains from a single sample sequenced in a study of blood T cells in healthy people across ages. Primed by a sample-barcoded 5' primer and a J-beta primer mix, a second PCR proceeded for about 6 to 12 cycles. Via MiXCR, TCRdb re-called the 5' RACE reads, giving one row per CDR3 protein. The data contain about 600,000 distinct CDR3 sequences, roughly 43% of them singletons. Sequencing was carried out using blood. These receptor sequences come from a man aged 80 or over in good health.

This sequence joins TRBV20-1 and TRBJ1-2, with TRBD1 identical over 7 bases. The V gene end was trimmed by 1 base and the J gene end by 4 bases; junction bases not matched to a gene: 6. Germline V gene data show CDR1 as DFQATT and CDR2 as SNEGSKA (reference sequence). The CDR3 has 14 amino acids. CDR3 sequence: CSARVGQGGYGYTF. The CDR3 bases are TGCAGTGCTAGAGTTGGGCAGGGGGGCTATGGCTACACCTTC.

To note about this clonotype: At one end the junction does not follow the germline gene, possibly because of a read error. The chain uses TRBV6-5 and TRBJ2-3; 9 nucleotides match TRBD2. The germline gives CDR1 MNHEY, CDR2 SVGAGI. The CDR3 runs to 16 residues. This chain's CDR3 is CASSPRTSVHPDTQYF. The CDR3 DNA follows: TGTGCCAGCAGCCCAAGGACTAGCGTCCACCCAGATACACAGTATTTT.

The table lists this clonotype with a few counts. The chain carries TRBV5-6 and TRBJ2-1; tentative D call: TRBD2 (5 bases). Trimming pared 2 bases from V and 9 bases from J, leaving 18 bases between. CDR3 size: 15 residues. Germline loops: CDR1 SGHDT, CDR2 YYEEEE. The CDR3 reads CASSLYPPEGSEQFF. CDR3 coding DNA: TGTGCCAGCAGCTTATATCCACCCGAGGGTTCTGAGCAGTTCTTC.

The chain uses TRBV27 and TRBJ2-3; 14 positions agree with TRBD2. With 0 bases clipped from V and 2 bases from J, the junction kept 7 bases outside the gene matches. The CDR3 has 19 residues. Germline values: CDR1 MNHEY, CDR2 SMNVEV (reference sequence). CDR3: CASSLSTGTSGRATDTQYF. The CDR3 DNA sequence: TGTGCCAGCAGTTTATCGACCGGGACTAGCGGGAGAGCCACAGATACGCAGTATTTT.

The chain has TRBV11-2 and TRBJ2-1; 7 positions match TRBD1. V dropped 5 bases and J dropped 0; count of bases not matched to a gene: 13. Germline V CDR1 and CDR2: SGHAT, FQNNGV. CDR3 length: 18 amino acids. The CDR3 region has the DNA TGTGCCAGCAGCAGAGGGGGACAGAGCCCTAGCTCCTACAATGAGCAGTTCTTC. It encodes CASSRGGQSPSSYNEQFF.

This clonotype appeared a few times. This chain uses TRBV20-1 with TRBJ1-6; unclear D gene. CDR1 and CDR2 (germline): DFQATT, SNEGSKA (reference sequence). The V end was cut by 4 bases, the J end by 8 bases, with 12 bases between. The CDR3 spans 13 residues. The CDR3 loop reads CSAKGLSDSPLHF. CDR3 DNA sequence: TGCAGTGCTAAAGGCCTGAGCGATTCACCCCTCCACTTT.

The CDR3 nucleotides are TGTGCCATCAAGGCTAGCGGGAGGACGGATACGCAGTATTTT. Translating gives CAIKASGRTDTQYF. J is TRBJ2-3 and V is TRBV10-3; the match to TRBD2 covers 11 bases. The CDR3 loop spans 14 amino acids. J was trimmed by 6 bases and V by 7 bases; bases with no gene match: 6. From germline, CDR1 is ENHRY and CDR2 SYGVKD.

This clonotype was detected a few times. This chain links TRBV2 with TRBJ1-2; D remains unclear. The CDR3 loop spans 13 amino acids. Trimming stripped 9 bases from V and 1 base from J, with 12 bases between. The germline CDR1 and CDR2 sequences are SNHLY and FYNNEI. The CDR3 here is CASDQGVNYGYTF. CDR3 sequence (DNA): TGTGCCAGTGACCAAGGAGTTAACTATGGCTACACCTTC.